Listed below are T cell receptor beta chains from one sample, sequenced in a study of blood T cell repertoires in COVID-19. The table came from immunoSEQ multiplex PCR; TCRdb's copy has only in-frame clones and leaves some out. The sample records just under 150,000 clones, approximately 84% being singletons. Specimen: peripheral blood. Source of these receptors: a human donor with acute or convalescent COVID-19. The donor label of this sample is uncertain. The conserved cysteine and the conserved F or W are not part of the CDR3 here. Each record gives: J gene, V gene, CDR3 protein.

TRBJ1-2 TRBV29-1 SGKQGEGYT
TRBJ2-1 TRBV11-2 ASSLGGSGYNEQF
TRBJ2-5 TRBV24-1 ATSASGGIETQY
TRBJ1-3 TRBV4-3 ASSQEFGQVYGNTIY
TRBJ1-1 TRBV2 ASRRQGAEAF
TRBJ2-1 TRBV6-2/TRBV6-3 ASSSGQGVNEQF
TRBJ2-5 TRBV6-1 ASSVGLAGVSQETQY
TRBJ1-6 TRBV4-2 ASSPPPRSGGRDSPLH
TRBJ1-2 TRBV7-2 ASSPRAGTGDGYT
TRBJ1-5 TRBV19 ASSSGQKNQPQH
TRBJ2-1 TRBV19 ASSRLAGVSEQF
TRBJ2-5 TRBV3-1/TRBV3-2 ASSQDRAGSLQETQY
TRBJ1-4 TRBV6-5 ASSQQGVGEKLF
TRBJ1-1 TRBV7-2 ASSFLGTANTEAF
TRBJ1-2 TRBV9 ASSNPPTGVIDGYT
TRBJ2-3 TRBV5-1 ASSSRDRGADTQY
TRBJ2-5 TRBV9 ASSVSTSSETQY
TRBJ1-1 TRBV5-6 ASSADRGNTEAF
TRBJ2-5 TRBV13 ASSLQGSETQY
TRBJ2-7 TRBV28 ASTRAGGFSYEQY
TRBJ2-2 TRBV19 ASSGLAGEPNTGELF
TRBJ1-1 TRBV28 ASRWTGGGTEAF